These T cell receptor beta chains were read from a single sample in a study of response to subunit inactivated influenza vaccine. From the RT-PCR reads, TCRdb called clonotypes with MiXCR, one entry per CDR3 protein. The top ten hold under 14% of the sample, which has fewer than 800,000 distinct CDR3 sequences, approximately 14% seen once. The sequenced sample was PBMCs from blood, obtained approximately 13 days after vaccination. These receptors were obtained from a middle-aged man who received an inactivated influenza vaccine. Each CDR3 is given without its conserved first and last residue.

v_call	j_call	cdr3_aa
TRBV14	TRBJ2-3	ASSPGDYSSTDTQY
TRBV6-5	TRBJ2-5	ASGLAETQY
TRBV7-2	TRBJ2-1	ASSWTGEGYEQF
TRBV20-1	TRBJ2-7	SAQGTAVGEQY
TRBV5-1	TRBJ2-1	ASSPRGSRVDEQF
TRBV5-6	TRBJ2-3	ASSSGTSGRPGADTQY
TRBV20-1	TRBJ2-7	SASVPTKGRYEQY
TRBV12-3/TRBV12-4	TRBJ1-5	ASSLLEGGQPQH
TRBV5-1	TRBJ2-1	ASSLDVVNEQF
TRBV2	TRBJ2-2	ASSDPQPTGELF
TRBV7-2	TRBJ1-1	ASSLTHLNTEAF
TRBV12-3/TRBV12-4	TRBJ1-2	ASSLARGYGYT
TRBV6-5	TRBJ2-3	ASSYSMAEWGDTQY
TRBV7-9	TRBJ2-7	ASSKGLDRGSYEQY
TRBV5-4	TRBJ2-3	ASSLPTSGGLDTQY
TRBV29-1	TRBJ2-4	SVEGSAKNIQY
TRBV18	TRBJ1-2	ASRTPTGFGYT
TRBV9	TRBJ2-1	ASSVRQGGPYNEQF
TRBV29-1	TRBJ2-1	SVEDSGRAVEQF
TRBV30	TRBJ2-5	AWNIGRARETQY
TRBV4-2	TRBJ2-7	ASSRSLGLTYEQY
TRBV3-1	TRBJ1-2	ASSQDGRGAGYT
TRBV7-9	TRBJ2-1	ASTLAPNLNEQF
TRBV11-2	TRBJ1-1	ASSVDLNTEAF
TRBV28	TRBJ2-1	ASSLSGLYEQF
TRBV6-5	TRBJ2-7	ASSYGQGSYEQY
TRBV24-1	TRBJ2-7	ATSDPQLIRDLTYEQY
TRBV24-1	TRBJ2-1	ATSDSGTGLNEQF
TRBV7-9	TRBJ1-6	ASSFSVPLAPLH
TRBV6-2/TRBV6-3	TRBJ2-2	ASSKEAGGYTGELF
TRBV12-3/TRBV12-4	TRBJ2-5	ASSLFRGAVETQY
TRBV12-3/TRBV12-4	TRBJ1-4	ASSFLRGQKLF
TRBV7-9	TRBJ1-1	ASSAGGNTEAF
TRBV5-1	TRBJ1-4	ASSDPGGDEKLF
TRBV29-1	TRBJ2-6	SVAAYGANVLT
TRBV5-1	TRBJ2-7	ASSPTSRESSYEQY
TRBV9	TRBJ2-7	ASSPTTYSEQY
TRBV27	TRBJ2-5	ASSLQDHQETQY
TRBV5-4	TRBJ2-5	ASGGTSGNQETQY
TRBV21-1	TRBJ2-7	ASSPIMGGHEQY
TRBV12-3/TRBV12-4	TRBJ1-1	ASSRGQSNTEAF
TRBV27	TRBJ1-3	ASSPGTYTGNTIY
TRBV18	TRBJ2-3	ASSPETSLPADTQY
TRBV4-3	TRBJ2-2	ASSQGGPPNTGELF
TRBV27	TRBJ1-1	ASSFTDRGTEAF
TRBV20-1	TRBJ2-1	SAIEAGAYNEQF
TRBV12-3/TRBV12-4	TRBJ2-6	ASSSTATGANVLT
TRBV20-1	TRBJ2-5	SARDGSGGPGTQY
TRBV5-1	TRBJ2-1	ASSQGSIGRNNEQF
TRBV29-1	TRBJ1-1	SVWEGTEAF
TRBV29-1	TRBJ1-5	SVARGTNQPQH
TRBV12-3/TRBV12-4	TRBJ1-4	ASSPGGSNEKLF
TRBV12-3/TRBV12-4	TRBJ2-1	ASSRGTSGGNNEQF
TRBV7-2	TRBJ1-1	ASSLYAGNTEAF
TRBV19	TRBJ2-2	ASSMNRGGAGELF
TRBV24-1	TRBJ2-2	ATSDLGGNTGELF
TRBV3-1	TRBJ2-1	ASSQGQSYRSYNEQF
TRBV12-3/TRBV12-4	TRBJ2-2	ASSTGYKVNTGELF
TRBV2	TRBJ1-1	ASSVTQGNTEAF